The 31 T cell receptor beta chains presented below share a single source sample, sequenced in a study of blood T cell repertoires in COVID-19. TCRdb keeps only in-frame clones here, not all; method: immunoSEQ multiplex PCR. In the table there are 27,000 or so clones, over 75% of which are singletons. Input material: peripheral blood. All receptors derive from a woman aged 50 to 60 with active COVID-19.

The chain carries TRBV10-3 and TRBJ2-5, with D tentatively TRBD2 (5 bases). Deletions cut 0 bases from V and 2 bases from J, with 7 bases between. Germline CDR1 is ENHRY and CDR2 is SYGVKD. The CDR3 is 14 amino acids. This CDR3 reads CAISESQRQETQYF. In DNA, the CDR3 is TGTGCCATCAGTGAGTCGCAGCGGCAAGAGACCCAGTACTTC.

This chain connects TRBV29-1 to TRBJ2-1; TRBD2 aligns across 14 bases. This CDR3 has 12 amino acids. V lost 7 bases to trimming and J lost 14 bases; unmatched junction nucleotides: 7. Per germline, CDR1 SQVTM and CDR2 ANQGSEA. Here the CDR3 reads CSGRTSGRIEFF. CDR3 bases: TGCAGCGGACGGACTAGCGGGAGGATTGAGTTCTTC.

V gene TRBV28 combines with J gene TRBJ2-7; 11 nucleotides line up with TRBD2. The CDR3 has 16 residues. The J segment lost 1 base and the V segment lost 3 bases, leaving 5 bases of the junction unmatched. The germline CDR1 and CDR2 sequences are MDHEN and SYDVKM. The DNA of the CDR3 is TGTGCCAGCAGTTTCGAGACTAGCGGGGCATCCTACGAGCAGTACTTC. As protein: CASSFETSGASYEQYF.

The J gene is TRBJ2-5, the V gene TRBV19; 14 positions agree with TRBD2. Germline values: CDR1 LNHDA, CDR2 SQIVND (reference sequence). This CDR3 spans 17 amino acids. V was pared by 4 bases and J by 4 bases, with 8 bases of the junction left unmatched. As DNA, the CDR3 is TGTGCCAGTAGTAAGAGACTAGCGGGAGGGCCTGGAGAGACCCAGTACTTC. Translation: CASSKRLAGGPGETQYF.

This chain uses TRBV3-1 (or the pseudogene TRBV3-2) with TRBJ1-6; possibly TRBD1 for D (5 bases). The V and J ends lost 3 bases and 4 bases respectively, with 7 bases between them. Germline CDR1 LGHDT, CDR2 YNNKEL (reference sequence). The CDR3 runs to 14 residues. The DNA for the CDR3 is TGTGCCAGCAGCCATTCAGGGTATAATTCACCCCTCCACTTT. It yields the protein CASSHSGYNSPLHF.

The chain carries TRBV24-1 and TRBJ1-6; no clear D gene. The CDR3 totals 14 residues. Trimming left V 4 bases short and J 10 bases short, with 13 bases between. Germline lookup yields CDR1 KGHDR and CDR2 SFDVKD. CDR3 residues: CATSDPSRGSPLHF. The CDR3 nucleotides are TGTGCCACCAGTGACCCATCCAGAGGCTCACCCCTCCACTTT.

The CDR3: CASSLGDQETQYF. The CDR3 nucleotides read TGCGCCAGCAGCTTGGGAGACCAAGAGACCCAGTACTTC. V gene TRBV5-1 combines with J gene TRBJ2-5; D gene unclear. The ends were cut back, 0 bases at V and 0 bases at J, with 3 bases in the middle. CDR3 length equals 13 residues. In germline, CDR1 is SGHRS, CDR2 YFSETQ.

This rearrangement joins TRBV3-1 (or the pseudogene TRBV3-2) to TRBJ2-5; 13 bases agree with TRBD2. This CDR3 is built from 16 residues. Looked up from germline, CDR1 is LGHDT and CDR2 is YNNKEL (reference sequence). Germline trimming cut 4 bases from V and 5 bases from J; bases unmatched to any gene: 7. The CDR3 sequence is CASSLTSGRGAETQYF. CDR3 DNA: TGTGCCAGCAGCCTAACTAGCGGGAGGGGTGCGGAGACCCAGTACTTC.

V usage is TRBV21-1 and J usage is TRBJ1-5. TRBV21-1 has pseudogene status. This CDR3 has 14 residues. The CDR3 DNA follows: TGTGCCAGCAGCCCTGGGACTTTTAATCAGCCCCAGCATTTT. Encoded protein: CASSPGTFNQPQHF.

The CDR3 spells CASSVGQGGYNEQFF. The CDR3 DNA is TGTGCCAGCAGCGTAGGCCAGGGGGGTTACAATGAGCAGTTCTTC. This sequence joins TRBV9 and TRBJ2-1, with a weak D call TRBD1 (7 bases). Germline V CDR1 and CDR2: SGDLS, YYNGEE. The V gene lost 0 bases and the J gene lost 4 bases, with 11 bases spanning the gap. The CDR3 has 15 amino acids.

This clone showed up just once. V usage is TRBV30 and J usage is TRBJ1-1; D is uncertain. CDR1 and CDR2 (germline): GTSNPN, SVGIG (reference sequence). V gave up 3 bases and J gave up 1 base, with 6 bases separating them. The CDR3 is 12 amino acids. The CDR3 DNA reads TGTGCCTGGAGGGTACAGAACACTGAAGCTTTCTTT. Its translation: CAWRVQNTEAFF.

This clone was detected only a few times. The V and J genes are TRBV27 and TRBJ1-2; TRBD1 agrees at 7 bases. J lost 7 bases, V lost 6 bases, and 5 bases had no gene match. The length of the CDR3 is 12 residues. Germline CDR1 and CDR2: MNHEY and SMNVEV (reference sequence). CDR3 DNA sequence: TGTGCCAGCAGCAAGGGGGCGGGTGGCTACACCTTC. It yields the protein CASSKGAGGYTF.

The chain has TRBV5-1 and TRBJ1-3, with a weak D call TRBD1 (6 bases). The CDR3 runs to 15 residues. V lost 0 bases to trimming and J lost 2 bases, with 9 bases between them. Per the germline V gene, CDR1 is SGHRS and CDR2 is YFSETQ. CDR3 sequence (DNA): TGCGCCAGCAGCTTGGACACAGGGCCTGGAAACACCATATATTTT. Translated: CASSLDTGPGNTIYF.

The chain links TRBV9 to TRBJ2-5, with 14 bases matching TRBD2. The germline V gene has CDR1 SGDLS and CDR2 YYNGEE. V trimming: 3 bases; J trimming: 5 bases; junction bases outside the gene matches: 9. The CDR3 sequence is 17 residues long. Here the CDR3 DNA reads TGTGCCAGCAGCGGACTAGCGGGAGGGCCCGGAGGGGAGACCCAGTACTTC. Residues: CASSGLAGGPGGETQYF.

The rearrangement uses TRBV6-5 and TRBJ2-1; tentatively, D is TRBD2 (6 bases). Trimming removed 0 bases at V and 8 bases at J, with 14 bases between. This CDR3 contains 15 residues. Germline assignment: CDR1 MNHEY and CDR2 SVGAGI. CDR3 DNA sequence: TGTGCCAGCAGTTACTCGCGGGACCCCTGGGATGAGCAGTTCTTC. Its translation is CASSYSRDPWDEQFF.

The chain carries TRBV10-3 and TRBJ2-5; D is ambiguous. The CDR3 runs to 14 residues. Trimming removed 8 bases at V and 2 bases at J, with 15 bases between. Germline values: CDR1 ENHRY, CDR2 SYGVKD. The CDR3 coding sequence is TGTGCCATCCGAAAGACTGGCCCTCAAGAGACCCAGTACTTC. Encoded protein: CAIRKTGPQETQYF.

The CDR3 nucleotides read TGTGCCAGCAGCTTAGGTTTCAGTAGCACAGATACGCAGTATTTT. Translation gives CASSLGFSSTDTQYF. The chain is built from TRBV11-3 and TRBJ2-3; D call uncertain. Looked up from germline, CDR1 is SGHNT and CDR2 is YENEEA. This CDR3 is built from 15 residues. Trimming took 1 base from V and 0 from J, leaving 8 bases between them.

V usage is TRBV19 and J usage is TRBJ2-7; D is ambiguous. CDR3 length: 13 residues. Germline assignment: CDR1 LNHDA and CDR2 SQIVND (reference sequence). Trimming removed 5 bases from V and 2 bases from J, with 10 bases in between. CDR3 in DNA: TGTGCCAGTAGTTTGGCAGGTCCCTACGAGCAGTACTTC. This encodes CASSLAGPYEQYF.

This clone was seen a handful of times. The chain combines TRBV5-6 with TRBJ2-7, with TRBD1 matching 11 bases. Germline V gene sequence: CDR1 SGHDT, CDR2 YYEEEE. The CDR3 totals 14 residues. With 2 bases clipped from V and 5 bases from J, the junction kept 3 bases outside the gene matches. CDR3 sequence: CASSFGQGANEQYF. CDR3 sequence (DNA): TGTGCCAGCAGCTTCGGACAGGGGGCCAACGAGCAGTACTTC.

The rearrangement joins TRBV2 to TRBJ2-2, with 14 bases aligning to TRBD2. This CDR3 has 16 amino acids. J gave up 5 bases and V 4 bases, and 3 bases lay outside the gene matches. In germline, CDR1 is SNHLY, CDR2 FYNNEI. The CDR3 loop reads CASSVGLAGGTGELFF. DNA of the CDR3: TGTGCCAGCAGTGTCGGACTAGCGGGAGGAACCGGGGAGCTGTTTTTT. The full variable domain, rest sourced from reference TRBV2 and TRBJ2-2, is EPEVTQTPSHQVTQMGQEVILRCVPISNHLYFYWYRQILGQKVEFLVSFYNNEISEKSEIFDDQFSVERPDGSNFTLKIRSTKLEDSAMYFCASSVGLAGGTGELFFGEGSRLTVL.

V gene TRBV9 combines with J gene TRBJ1-5; 11 nucleotides agree with TRBD1. The germline CDR1 and CDR2 sequences are SGDLS and YYNGEE. The junction had 5 bases not matched to a gene; V was cut back by 3 bases and J by 0 bases. The CDR3 runs to 17 residues. The CDR3 sequence: CASSGTGGDNSNQPQHF. The CDR3 DNA follows: TGTGCCAGCAGCGGGACAGGGGGCGATAATAGCAATCAGCCCCAGCATTTT.

This chain uses TRBV2 with TRBJ2-7, with D tentatively TRBD1 (6 bases). The germline V gene has CDR1 SNHLY and CDR2 FYNNEI. The CDR3 is made up of 15 amino acids. V lost 7 bases to trimming and J lost 3 bases, with 19 bases between them. Here the CDR3 reads CASNLLGTKVYEQYF. CDR3 sequence (DNA): TGTGCCAGCAATCTACTCGGGACAAAAGTCTACGAGCAGTACTTC.

The chain carries TRBV4-1 and TRBJ2-1; 13 nucleotides match TRBD2. The CDR3 extends over 15 amino acids. In germline, CDR1 is MGHRA, CDR2 YSYEKL. Trimming removed 3 bases from V and 7 bases from J; junction bases left unmatched: 3. The CDR3 sequence is CASSHRTSGSNEQFF. CDR3 nucleotide sequence: TGCGCCAGCAGCCACAGGACTAGCGGGAGTAATGAGCAGTTCTTC.

The V call is TRBV2, the J call TRBJ2-7, with 11 bases that match TRBD2. J gave up 5 bases and V 7 bases, and 4 bases lay outside the gene matches. The CDR3 loop spans 13 amino acids. The germline V gene has CDR1 SNHLY and CDR2 FYNNEI. CDR3 amino acids: CASKLAGDHEQYF. The CDR3 coding sequence is TGTGCCAGCAAACTAGCGGGAGACCACGAGCAGTACTTC.

The chain employs TRBV24-1 and TRBJ2-7; D possibly corresponds to TRBD2 (5 bases). This CDR3 has 13 residues. Germline assignment: CDR1 KGHDR and CDR2 SFDVKD. Trimming left V 1 base short and J 6 bases short, with 9 bases between. CDR3 coding DNA: TGTGCCACCAGTGATTTTGAGGGTTCCGAGCAGTACTTC. It specifies CATSDFEGSEQYF.

This clone was seen just once. The chain joins TRBV5-1 to TRBJ2-1, with D perhaps matching TRBD1 (6 bases). Trimming stripped 5 bases from V and 4 bases from J, with 13 bases between. CDR1 and CDR2 from the germline V gene are SGHRS and YFSETQ. The CDR3 spans 14 residues. The CDR3 DNA follows: TGCGCCAGCAGGGATGGCAGGGGTTACAATGAGCAGTTCTTC. It is translated as CASRDGRGYNEQFF.

This sequence joins TRBV6-2 or TRBV6-3 and TRBJ1-4; tentative D call: TRBD1 (6 bases). This CDR3 region has 14 residues. Trimming cost V 4 bases and J 3 bases, with 9 bases left between them. The germline V gene has CDR1 MNHEY and CDR2 SVGEGT. The CDR3 sequence: CASSLQGSNEKLFF. The CDR3 DNA reads as TGTGCCAGCAGTTTACAGGGTTCTAATGAAAAACTGTTTTTT.

The rearrangement links TRBV18 to TRBJ1-1, with no clear D. Trimming removed 3 bases from V and 4 bases from J, with 12 bases in between. CDR3 length: 14 amino acids. Germline V gene lookup returns CDR1 KGHSH and CDR2 LQKENI. This CDR3 reads CASSPYGSGTEAFF. CDR3 sequence (DNA): TGTGCCAGCTCACCGTACGGTTCAGGCACTGAAGCTTTCTTT.

The chain links TRBV19 to TRBJ1-1, with 9 nucleotides matching TRBD1. Germline CDR1 is LNHDA and CDR2 is SQIVND (reference sequence). This CDR3 has 17 residues. J gave up 0 bases and V 1 base, and 6 bases lay outside the gene matches. Here the CDR3 DNA reads TGTGCCAGTAGTATAGTGGGACAGGGAAAAGTGAACACTGAAGCTTTCTTT. It translates to CASSIVGQGKVNTEAFF.

The rearrangement links TRBV19 to TRBJ1-3; D gene ambiguous. This CDR3 has 13 amino acids. Germline loops: CDR1 LNHDA, CDR2 SQIVND (reference sequence). V was pared by 3 bases and J by 5 bases, with 8 bases between. CDR3 amino acids: CASSMAHRNTIYF. The CDR3 nucleotides read TGTGCCAGTAGTATGGCCCACCGAAACACCATATATTTT.

This clone was picked up one time. The chain is built from TRBV3-1 (or the pseudogene TRBV3-2) and TRBJ2-1; 10 nucleotides line up with TRBD1. The CDR3 covers 16 residues. CDR1 and CDR2 from the germline V gene are LGHDT and YNNKEL (reference sequence). The V segment lost 4 bases and the J segment 3 bases; nucleotides outside the gene matches: 6. The chain's CDR3 is CASSPSGQGFYNEQFF. CDR3 nucleotides: TGTGCCAGCAGCCCTTCGGGACAGGGGTTCTACAATGAGCAGTTCTTC.